Here is one T cell receptor beta chain with its context. Its antigen is undetermined. The CDR3 is made up of 13 amino acids. Germline V gives CDR1 SQVTM, CDR2 ANQGSEA. With 4 bases removed from V and 6 bases from J, the gap between germline ends came to 14 bases. This sample was included in a study of T-cell memory formation after mild COVID-19. Study-level findings and limits: The pre-infection memory compartment contained some responding clones, suggesting cross-reactive memory joined. Confirmation of SARS-CoV-2 specificity was lacking for second-wave clones peaking day 37. Contracting CD4+ clones were located mainly in CM and EM, and CD8+ clones in EMRA.

5'RACE primed from the constant segment yielded TCR alpha and TCR beta cDNA libraries bearing sample barcodes and UMIs. One entry per CDR3 protein, called by TCRdb with MiXCR from the 5' RACE reads. This sample has 550,000 to 600,000 distinct CDR3 sequences, with roughly 22% found just once. The gene calls are TRBV29-1 and TRBJ2-3; a possible D gene is TRBD2 (5 bases). The sequence derives from an adult woman who had mild COVID-19 (a few samples of this study predate the infection). Cell type and time point are not known. Sequencing input: PBMCs or a T cell subset sorted from them (not recorded which). This chain's CDR3 is CSVVVWGVDTQYF. DNA for the CDR3: TGCAGCGTTGTAGTTTGGGGAGTGGATACGCAGTATTTT.